This entry describes one T cell receptor beta chain. Its target is not known. Both 60 Vbeta primers and 13 Jbeta primers went into the PCR. Measured with immunoSEQ multiplex PCR; TCRdb has only the in-frame clones, and not every one. The repertoire holds tens of thousands of clones, 66% seen once, with about 22% in the top ten. These data belong to a study of cytomegalovirus exposure and HLA in healthy donors. Germline V CDR1 and CDR2: SNHLY, FYNNEI. This CDR3 is 15 amino acids long. Between the trimmed V and J ends, which lost 7 bases and 2 bases, there was a span of 14 bases. Study outcomes and limitations: The study put 150 to 200 TCR beta chains on its list as cytomegalovirus-associated.

The sequencing sample was made of PBMCs. This receptor was obtained from a middle-aged man in good health and CMV-seropositive. V and J are TRBV2 and TRBJ2-2; the D gene is possibly TRBD2 (7 bases). CDR3 coding DNA: TGTGCCAGCATGGGCGGGGGCCGTAACACCGGGGAGCTGTTTTTT. Translation gives CASMGGGRNTGELFF. Supplemented by reference TRBV2 and TRBJ2-2, the full variable domain reads EPEVTQTPSHQVTQMGQEVILRCVPISNHLYFYWYRQILGQKVEFLVSFYNNEISEKSEIFDDQFSVERPDGSNFTLKIRSTKLEDSAMYFCASMGGGRNTGELFFGEGSRLTVL.